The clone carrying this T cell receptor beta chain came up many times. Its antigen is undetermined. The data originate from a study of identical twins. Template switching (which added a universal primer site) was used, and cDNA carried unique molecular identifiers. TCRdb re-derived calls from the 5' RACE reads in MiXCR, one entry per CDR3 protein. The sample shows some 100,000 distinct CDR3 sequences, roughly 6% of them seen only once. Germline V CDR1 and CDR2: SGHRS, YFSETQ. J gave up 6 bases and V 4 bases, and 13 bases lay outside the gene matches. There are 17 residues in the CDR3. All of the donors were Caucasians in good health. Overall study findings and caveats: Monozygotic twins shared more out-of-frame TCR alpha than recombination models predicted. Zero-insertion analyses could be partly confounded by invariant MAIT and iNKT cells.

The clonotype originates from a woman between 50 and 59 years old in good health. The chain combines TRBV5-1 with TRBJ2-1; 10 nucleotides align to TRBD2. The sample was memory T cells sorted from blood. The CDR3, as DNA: TGCGCCAGCAGCCTAGAACTAGCGGGATTTGCAACCAATGAGCAGTTCTTC. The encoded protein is CASSLELAGFATNEQFF.